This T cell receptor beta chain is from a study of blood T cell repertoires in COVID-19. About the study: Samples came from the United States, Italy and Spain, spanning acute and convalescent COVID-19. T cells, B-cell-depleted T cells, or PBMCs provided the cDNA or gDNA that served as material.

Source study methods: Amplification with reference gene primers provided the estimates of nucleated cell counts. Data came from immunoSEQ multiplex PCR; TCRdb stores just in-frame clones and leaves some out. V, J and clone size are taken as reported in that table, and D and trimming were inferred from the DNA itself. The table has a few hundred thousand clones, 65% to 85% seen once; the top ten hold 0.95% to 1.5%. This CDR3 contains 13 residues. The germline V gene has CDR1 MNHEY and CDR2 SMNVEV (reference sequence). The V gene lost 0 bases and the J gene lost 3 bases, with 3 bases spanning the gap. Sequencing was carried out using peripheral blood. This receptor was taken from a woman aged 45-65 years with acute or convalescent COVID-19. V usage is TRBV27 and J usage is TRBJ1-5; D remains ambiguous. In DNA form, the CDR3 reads TGTGCCAGCAGTTTATCGTACAATCAGCCCCAGCATTTT. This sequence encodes CASSLSYNQPQHF.